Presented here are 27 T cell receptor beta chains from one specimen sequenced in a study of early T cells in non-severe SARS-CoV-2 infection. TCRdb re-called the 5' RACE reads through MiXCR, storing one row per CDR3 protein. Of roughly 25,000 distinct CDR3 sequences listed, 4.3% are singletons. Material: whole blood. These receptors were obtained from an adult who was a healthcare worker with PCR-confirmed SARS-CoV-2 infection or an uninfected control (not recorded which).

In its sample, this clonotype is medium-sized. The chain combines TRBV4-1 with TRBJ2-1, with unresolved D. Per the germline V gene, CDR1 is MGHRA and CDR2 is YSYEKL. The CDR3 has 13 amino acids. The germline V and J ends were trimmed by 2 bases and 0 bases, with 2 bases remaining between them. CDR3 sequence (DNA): TGCGCCAGCAGCCAATCCTCCTACAATGAGCAGTTCTTC. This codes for CASSQSSYNEQFF.

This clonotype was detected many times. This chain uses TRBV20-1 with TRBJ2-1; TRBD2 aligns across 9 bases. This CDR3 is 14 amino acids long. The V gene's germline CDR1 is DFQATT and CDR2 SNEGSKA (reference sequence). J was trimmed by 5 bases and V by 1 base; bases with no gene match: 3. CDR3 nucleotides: TGCAGTGCTAGAGGGGGACTAGCCCACAATGAGCAGTTCTTC. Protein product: CSARGGLAHNEQFF.

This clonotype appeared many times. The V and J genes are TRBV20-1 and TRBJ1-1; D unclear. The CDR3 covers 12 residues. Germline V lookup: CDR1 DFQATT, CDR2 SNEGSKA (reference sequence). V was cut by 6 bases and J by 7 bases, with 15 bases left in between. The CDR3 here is CSARPGSDEAFF. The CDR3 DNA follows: TGCAGTGCCCGCCCCGGCTCTGATGAAGCTTTCTTT.

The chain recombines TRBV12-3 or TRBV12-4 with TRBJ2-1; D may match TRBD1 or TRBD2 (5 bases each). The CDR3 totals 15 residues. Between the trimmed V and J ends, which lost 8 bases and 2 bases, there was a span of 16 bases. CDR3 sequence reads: CASAPEGKPYNEQFF. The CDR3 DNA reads TGTGCCAGCGCCCCTGAGGGGAAACCCTACAATGAGCAGTTCTTC.

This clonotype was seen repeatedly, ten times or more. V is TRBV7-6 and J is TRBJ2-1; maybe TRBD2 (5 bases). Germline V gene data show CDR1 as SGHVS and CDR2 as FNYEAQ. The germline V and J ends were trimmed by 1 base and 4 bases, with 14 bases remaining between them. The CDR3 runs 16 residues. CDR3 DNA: TGTGCCAGCAGCTTAGGGCCCCGGGGTCTGTACAATGAGCAGTTCTTC. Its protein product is CASSLGPRGLYNEQFF.

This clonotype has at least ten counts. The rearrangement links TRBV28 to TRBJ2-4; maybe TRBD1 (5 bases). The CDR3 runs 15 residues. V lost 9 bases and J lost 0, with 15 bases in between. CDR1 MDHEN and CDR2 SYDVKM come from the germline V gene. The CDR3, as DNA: TGTGCCAGTCCGGTACAGGAAATAGCCAAAAACATTCAGTACTTC. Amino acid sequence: CASPVQEIAKNIQYF.

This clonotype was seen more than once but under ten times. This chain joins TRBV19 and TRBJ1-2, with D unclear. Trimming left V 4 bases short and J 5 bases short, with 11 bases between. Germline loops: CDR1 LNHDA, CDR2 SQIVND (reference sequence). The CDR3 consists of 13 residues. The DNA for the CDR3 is TGTGCCAGTAGTACAACACTGAAATATGGCTACACCTTC. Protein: CASSTTLKYGYTF.

CDR3 sequence: CASTAGGYNEQFF. CDR3 bases: TGTGCCAGCACTGCGGGGGGCTACAATGAGCAGTTCTTC. The chain employs TRBV6-2 or TRBV6-3 and TRBJ2-1; 8 bases agree with TRBD2. This CDR3 spans 13 amino acids. The V and J ends lost 7 bases and 3 bases, in that order; junction bases with no gene match: 2. Germline lookup yields CDR1 MNHEY and CDR2 SVGEGT.

CDR3 protein: CASSLGTSGIPYEQYF. The CDR3, as DNA: TGTGCCAGCAGCTTAGGGACTAGCGGGATCCCCTACGAGCAGTACTTC. The rearrangement uses TRBV7-9 and TRBJ2-7, with 12 nucleotides matching TRBD2. The V gene end was trimmed by 1 base and the J gene end by 2 bases; junction bases not matched to a gene: 3. Per germline, CDR1 SEHNR and CDR2 FQNEAQ (reference sequence). The CDR3 spans 16 residues.

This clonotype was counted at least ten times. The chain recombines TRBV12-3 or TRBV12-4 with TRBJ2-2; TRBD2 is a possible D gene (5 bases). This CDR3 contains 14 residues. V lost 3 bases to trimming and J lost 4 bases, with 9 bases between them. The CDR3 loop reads CASSFRLSTGELFF. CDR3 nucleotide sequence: TGTGCCAGCAGTTTCCGACTATCCACCGGGGAGCTGTTTTTT.

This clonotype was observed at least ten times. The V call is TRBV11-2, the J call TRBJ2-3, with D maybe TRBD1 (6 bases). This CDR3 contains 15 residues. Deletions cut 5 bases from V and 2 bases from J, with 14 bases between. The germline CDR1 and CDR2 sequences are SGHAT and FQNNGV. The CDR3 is CASSPGTKNTDTQYF. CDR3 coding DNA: TGTGCCAGCAGCCCCGGGACAAAGAACACAGATACGCAGTATTTT.

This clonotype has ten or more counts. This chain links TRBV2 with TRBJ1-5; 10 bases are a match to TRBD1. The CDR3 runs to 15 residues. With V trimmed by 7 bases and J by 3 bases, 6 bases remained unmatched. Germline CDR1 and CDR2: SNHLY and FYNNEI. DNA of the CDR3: TGTGCCAGCACAAGGAGACAGGGGGCCAATCAGCCCCAGCATTTT. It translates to CASTRRQGANQPQHF. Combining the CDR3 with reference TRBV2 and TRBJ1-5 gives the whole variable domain EPEVTQTPSHQVTQMGQEVILRCVPISNHLYFYWYRQILGQKVEFLVSFYNNEISEKSEIFDDQFSVERPDGSNFTLKIRSTKLEDSAMYFCASTRRQGANQPQHFGDGTRLSIL.

The DNA for the CDR3 is TGCGCCAGCAGCCAAGAAAACAGGGGAAGGACCGGGGAGCTGTTTTTT. Translated: CASSQENRGRTGELFF. The V call is TRBV4-1, the J call TRBJ2-2; 7 nucleotides agree with TRBD1. The V and J ends lost 0 bases and 5 bases, in that order; junction bases with no gene match: 6. CDR1 is MGHRA and CDR2 is YSYEKL in the germline V gene. CDR3 size: 16 residues.

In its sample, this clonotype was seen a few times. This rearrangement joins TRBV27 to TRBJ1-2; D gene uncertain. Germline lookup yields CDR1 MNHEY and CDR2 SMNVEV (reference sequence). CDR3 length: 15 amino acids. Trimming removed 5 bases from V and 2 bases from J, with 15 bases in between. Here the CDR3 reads CASSGAPRGNYGYTF. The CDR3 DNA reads TGTGCCAGCAGTGGCGCCCCCCGAGGAAACTATGGCTACACCTTC.

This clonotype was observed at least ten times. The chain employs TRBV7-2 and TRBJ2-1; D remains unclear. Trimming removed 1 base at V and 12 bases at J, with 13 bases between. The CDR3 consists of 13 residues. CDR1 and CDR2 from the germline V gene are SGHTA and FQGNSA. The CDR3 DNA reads TGTGCCAGCAGCTTAGGAGGTGGGGTAGTGCAGTTCTTC. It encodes CASSLGGGVVQFF.

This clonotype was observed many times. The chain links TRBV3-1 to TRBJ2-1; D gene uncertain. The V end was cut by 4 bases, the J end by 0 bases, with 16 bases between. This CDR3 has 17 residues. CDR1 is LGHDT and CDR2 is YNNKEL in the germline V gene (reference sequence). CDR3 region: CASSRKLGGSSYNEQFF. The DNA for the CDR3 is TGTGCCAGCAGCCGTAAGCTAGGTGGAAGCTCCTACAATGAGCAGTTCTTC.

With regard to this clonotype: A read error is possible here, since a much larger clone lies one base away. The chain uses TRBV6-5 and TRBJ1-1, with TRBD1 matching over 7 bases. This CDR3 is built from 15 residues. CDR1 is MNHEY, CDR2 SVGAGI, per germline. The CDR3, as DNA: TGTGCCAGCAGAGCCGGGACAGATCGGAACACTCAAGCTTTCTTT. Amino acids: CASRAGTDRNTQAFF.

CDR3 loop: CASSQGRQGNYGYTF. The CDR3 DNA follows: TGCGCCAGCAGCCAAGGGAGACAGGGTAACTATGGCTACACCTTC. The rearrangement joins TRBV4-1 to TRBJ1-2; 7 positions agree with TRBD1. From germline, CDR1 is MGHRA and CDR2 YSYEKL. V shed 1 base and J 1 base; nucleotides not matched to a gene: 3. This CDR3 has 15 amino acids.

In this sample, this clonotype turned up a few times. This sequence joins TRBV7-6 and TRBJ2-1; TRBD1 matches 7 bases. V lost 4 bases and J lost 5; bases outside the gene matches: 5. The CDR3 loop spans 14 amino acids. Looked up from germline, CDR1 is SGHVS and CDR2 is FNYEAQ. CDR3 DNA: TGTGCCAGCAGCTCAGGGGGACAGAACAATGAGCAGTTCTTC. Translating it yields CASSSGGQNNEQFF.

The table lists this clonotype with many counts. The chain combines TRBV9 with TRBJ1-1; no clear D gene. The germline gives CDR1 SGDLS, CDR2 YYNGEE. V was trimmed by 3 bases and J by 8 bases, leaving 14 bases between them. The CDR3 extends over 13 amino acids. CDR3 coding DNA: TGTGCCAGCAGCGCCGACGGACGGCGCGAAGCTTTCTTT. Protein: CASSADGRREAFF.

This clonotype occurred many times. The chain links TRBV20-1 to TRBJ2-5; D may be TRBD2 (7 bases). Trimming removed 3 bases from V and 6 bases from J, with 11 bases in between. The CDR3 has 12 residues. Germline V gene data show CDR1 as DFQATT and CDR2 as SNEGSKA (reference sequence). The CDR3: CSASRGAQTQYF. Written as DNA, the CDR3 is TGCAGTGCTAGTCGGGGGGCGCAGACCCAGTACTTC.

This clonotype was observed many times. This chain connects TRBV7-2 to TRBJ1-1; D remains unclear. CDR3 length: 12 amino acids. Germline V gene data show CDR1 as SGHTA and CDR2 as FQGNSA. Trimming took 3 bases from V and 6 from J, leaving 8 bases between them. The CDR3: CASSLKPAEAFF. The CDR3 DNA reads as TGTGCCAGCAGCTTGAAGCCAGCTGAAGCTTTCTTT.

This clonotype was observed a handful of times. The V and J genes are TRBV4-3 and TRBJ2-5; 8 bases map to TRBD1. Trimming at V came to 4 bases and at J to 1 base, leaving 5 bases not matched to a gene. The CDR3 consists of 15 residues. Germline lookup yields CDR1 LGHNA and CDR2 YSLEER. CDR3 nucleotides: TGCGCCAGCAGCCTTATGACAGGGGCCCAAGAGACCCAGTACTTC. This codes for CASSLMTGAQETQYF.

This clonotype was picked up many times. The DNA of the CDR3 is TGTGCCATCAGTGAGTTTCGCCGGGACAGGGCTAGCACAGATACGCAGTATTTT. This gives the protein CAISEFRRDRASTDTQYF. The chain has TRBV10-3 and TRBJ2-3; 9 positions agree with TRBD1. Germline CDR1 and CDR2: ENHRY and SYGVKD. J gave up 0 bases and V 1 base, and 8 bases lay outside the gene matches. This CDR3 is 18 amino acids long.

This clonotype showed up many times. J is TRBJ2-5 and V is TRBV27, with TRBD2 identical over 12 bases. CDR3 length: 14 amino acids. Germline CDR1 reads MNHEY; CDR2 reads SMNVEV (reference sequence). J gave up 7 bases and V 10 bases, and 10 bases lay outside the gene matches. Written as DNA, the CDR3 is TGTGCCACCTCGACTAGCGGGAGTGAGGGGACCCAGTACTTC. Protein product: CATSTSGSEGTQYF.

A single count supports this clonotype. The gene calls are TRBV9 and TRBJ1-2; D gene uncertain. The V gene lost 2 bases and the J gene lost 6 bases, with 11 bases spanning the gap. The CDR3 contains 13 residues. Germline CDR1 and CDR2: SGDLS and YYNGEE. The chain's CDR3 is CASSVSPSHGYTF. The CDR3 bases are TGTGCCAGCAGCGTGAGCCCCTCCCATGGCTACACCTTC.

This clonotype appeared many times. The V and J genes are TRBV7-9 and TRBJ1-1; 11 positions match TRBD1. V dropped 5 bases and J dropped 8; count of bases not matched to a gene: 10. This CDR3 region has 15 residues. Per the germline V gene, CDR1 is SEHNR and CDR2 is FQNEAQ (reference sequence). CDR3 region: CASSLRDRGLQEAFF. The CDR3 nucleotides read TGTGCCAGCAGCCTCCGGGACAGGGGGTTACAGGAAGCTTTCTTT. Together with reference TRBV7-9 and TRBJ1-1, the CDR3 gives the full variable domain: DTGVSQNPRHKITKRGQNVTFRCDPISEHNRLYWYRQTLGQGPEFLTYFQNEAQLEKSRLLSDRFSAERPKGSFSTLEIQRTEQGDSAMYLCASSLRDRGLQEAFFGQGTRLTVV.